This T cell receptor beta chain emerged from a study of blood T cell repertoires in COVID-19. Study overall: PBMCs, B-cell-depleted T cells, or T cells provided the cDNA or gDNA that made up the material.

The CDR3 contains 13 residues. Deletions cut 6 bases from V and 3 bases from J, with 11 bases between. Germline CDR1 MRHNA, CDR2 SNTAGT. Authors' methods: Reference gene primer amplification gave nucleated cell count estimates. Here immunoSEQ multiplex PCR was the method, and the copy in TCRdb shows in-frame clones only, minus some. The D gene and trimming were derived from the DNA, and the V and J assignments and clone size from that table. The sample contains roughly 180,000 clones, 86% of which appear only once. The sample taken for sequencing was PBMCs or T cells enriched from blood (not recorded which). J is TRBJ1-2 and V is TRBV6-4; possibly TRBD1 for D (6 bases). The receptor's source is a woman aged 25 to 39 who had recovered from COVID-19. CDR3 sequence: CASRQGVDYGYTF. The DNA of the CDR3 is TGTGCCAGCAGACAGGGAGTAGACTATGGCTACACCTTC.